The 10 T cell receptor beta chains listed next were all sequenced from one sample in a study of T-cell reconstitution after alpha-beta-depleted transplantation in children. Library preparation (for TCRbeta) was performed with unique molecular identifiers. TCRdb analysed the PCR reads with MiXCR anew, one entry per CDR3 protein. This table holds 550,000 to 600,000 distinct CDR3 sequences, 20% to 25% found once. Sequenced here: PBMCs, mostly from graft donor cells, sampled 360 days after TCRalphabeta/CD19-depleted stem cell transplant. These receptors all stem from a boy under three years old who had a stem cell transplant for acute myeloid leukemia, so the T cells may come from the graft donor.

The gene calls are TRBV20-1 and TRBJ2-7; TRBD2 might be the D (6 bases). The V gene lost 3 bases and the J gene lost 3 bases, with 9 bases spanning the gap. Germline values: CDR1 DFQATT, CDR2 SNEGSKA (reference sequence). The CDR3 has 12 amino acids. The CDR3: CSASRGFYEQYV. CDR3 nucleotide sequence: TGCAGTGCTAGTCGGGGGTTCTACGAGCAGTACGTC.

This clonotype has only a few counts. V usage is TRBV12-3 or TRBV12-4 and J usage is TRBJ2-7; D not resolved. The CDR3 extends over 15 amino acids. Trimming removed 0 bases at V and 3 bases at J, with 12 bases between. The CDR3 DNA follows: TGTGCCAGCAGTTTAGCGCCCCTGGGCGTCTACGAGCAGTACTTC. Translation: CASSLAPLGVYEQYF.

This rearrangement joins TRBV20-1 to TRBJ2-1; the D gene is possibly TRBD1 (5 bases). In germline, CDR1 is DFQATT, CDR2 SNEGSKA (reference sequence). CDR3 size: 16 residues. Trimming took 0 bases from V and 6 from J, leaving 18 bases between them. The CDR3 here is CSARDVPGPRPNEQFF. DNA for the CDR3: TGCAGTGCTAGAGATGTTCCAGGGCCCAGGCCCAATGAGCAGTTCTTC.

This clonotype was observed many times. The V gene is TRBV4-3, the J gene TRBJ1-6; D remains unclear. Trimming shortened V by 0 bases and J by 13 bases, and 10 bases separated the two germline ends. In germline, CDR1 is LGHNA, CDR2 YSLEER. The CDR3 spans 13 residues. CDR3 in amino acids: CASSQDKGDPLHF. CDR3 coding DNA: TGCGCCAGCAGCCAAGATAAAGGAGATCCCCTCCACTTT.

This clonotype was seen many times. CDR3 in DNA: TGCAGTGCTAGAGATGCGAATTGGGAGTACGTC. This translates into CSARDANWEYV. The chain uses TRBV20-1 and TRBJ2-7, with D uncertain. There are 11 residues in the CDR3. Germline V gene lookup returns CDR1 DFQATT and CDR2 SNEGSKA (reference sequence). The V end was cut by 0 bases, the J end by 11 bases, with 11 bases between.

V usage is TRBV12-3 or TRBV12-4 and J usage is TRBJ2-3, with a tentative D call TRBD1 (6 bases). Trimming removed 11 bases from V and 2 bases from J, with 14 bases in between. The CDR3 has 13 amino acids. For the CDR3, the DNA is TGTGCCTGCTCCGGGACATCCACAGATACGCAGTATTTT. It specifies CACSGTSTDTQYF.

V is TRBV4-1 and J is TRBJ2-2; D gene unclear. The CDR3 is 12 residues long. Germline-derived CDR1 and CDR2 are MGHRA and YSYEKL. The germline V and J ends were trimmed by 0 bases and 6 bases, with 2 bases remaining between them. The CDR3 DNA is TGCGCCAGCAGCCAAGACGCCGGGGAGCTGTTTTTT. The encoded protein is CASSQDAGELFF.

This chain uses TRBV5-1 with TRBJ1-1, with 7 nucleotides matching TRBD1. Germline trimming cut 3 bases from V and 0 bases from J; bases unmatched to any gene: 5. CDR3 size: 15 residues. The germline V gene has CDR1 SGHRS and CDR2 YFSETQ. The CDR3 coding sequence is TGCGCCAGCAGCTCCTCAGGGGGATTGAACACTGAAGCTTTCTTT. This encodes CASSSSGGLNTEAFF.

This chain uses TRBV29-1 with TRBJ2-5, with D tentatively TRBD1 or TRBD2 (5 bases each). Germline V gives CDR1 SQVTM, CDR2 ANQGSEA. CDR3 length: 12 amino acids. V lost 3 bases to trimming and J lost 7 bases, with 12 bases between them. CDR3 region: CSVDGAGGTQYF. The CDR3 nucleotides read TGCAGCGTTGACGGGGCAGGTGGGACCCAGTACTTC.

A few counts support this clonotype. The chain joins TRBV12-5 to TRBJ2-1; 9 positions agree with TRBD1. This CDR3 is built from 18 residues. Germline CDR1 is LGHNT and CDR2 is FRNRAP. After removal of 0 bases from V and 4 bases from J, the junction contained 10 bases not matched to a gene. This CDR3 is CASGLVPSLQGAYNEQFF. The CDR3 DNA is TGTGCTAGTGGTTTGGTACCCTCTTTACAGGGGGCTTACAATGAGCAGTTCTTC.